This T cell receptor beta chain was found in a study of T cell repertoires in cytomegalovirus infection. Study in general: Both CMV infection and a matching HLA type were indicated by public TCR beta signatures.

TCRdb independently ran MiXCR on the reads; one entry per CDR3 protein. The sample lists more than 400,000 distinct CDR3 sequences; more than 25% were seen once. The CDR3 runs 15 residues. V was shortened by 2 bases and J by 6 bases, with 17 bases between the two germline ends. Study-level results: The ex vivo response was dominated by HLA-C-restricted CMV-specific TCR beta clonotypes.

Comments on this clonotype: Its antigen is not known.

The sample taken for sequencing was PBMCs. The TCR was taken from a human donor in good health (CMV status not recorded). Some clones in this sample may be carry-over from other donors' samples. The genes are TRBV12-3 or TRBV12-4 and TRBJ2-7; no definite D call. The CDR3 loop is CASSLLGPSTTEQYF. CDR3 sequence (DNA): TGTGCCAGCAGTTTATTAGGTCCCTCGACGACCGAGCAGTACTTC.